Detailed here is one T cell receptor beta chain. No antigen is known for it. These data belong to a study of cytomegalovirus exposure and HLA in healthy donors. Study-wide points: HLA alleles were associated with around 17,000 TCR beta sequences in a later analysis at 0.05 false discovery rate. Sequencing likely produced, as an artifact, a cluster of highly shared sequence variants.

The PCR used 60 Vbeta and 13 Jbeta primers. Using immunoSEQ multiplex PCR, the repertoire was profiled, and TCRdb retains in-frame clones only, with some absent. The sample yields 120,000 to 150,000 clones, over 70% seen once. Trimming left V 2 bases short and J 7 bases short, with 14 bases between. The CDR3 consists of 14 residues. From germline, CDR1 is MNHEY and CDR2 SVGAGI. What was sequenced was PBMCs. The gene calls are TRBV6-5 and TRBJ1-2; D call uncertain. The origin of this receptor is a male donor in good health and CMV-seronegative. The CDR3 loop is CASSYNRGYGGYTF. CDR3 DNA sequence: TGTGCCAGCAGTTACAATCGGGGTTACGGTGGCTACACCTTC.